A selection of T cell receptor beta chains follows, all from one sample in a study of shared clonotypes between healthy human individuals. Method: immunoSEQ multiplex PCR; TCRdb's copy keeps in-frame clones and lacks some. The repertoire has about 600,000 clones, roughly 79% of them found once; the top ten carry around 11%. Sequenced: PBMCs. These receptor sequences come from a woman aged 40-49 years in good health. Some clones in this sample may be carry-over from other donors' samples. Both conserved end residues are part of each CDR3. The D gene is left open where the match is weak. Part of the rows lack a size; the others show once, few, many or a class for expanded clones.

TRBJ2-5 | - | TRBV19 | - | CASSRAMGPQETQYF | TGTGCCAGTAGTAGAGCAATGGGGCCCCAAGAGACCCAGTACTTC
TRBJ2-7 | - | TRBV19 | few | CASSQAGLTYEQYF | TGTGCCAGTAGTCAAGCGGGCCTAACCTACGAGCAGTACTTC
TRBJ1-5 | TRBD1 | TRBV30 | many | CAWSPLGQGNQPRHF | TGTGCCTGGAGCCCCTTGGGACAGGGCAATCAGCCCCGGCATTTT
TRBJ1-5 | - | TRBV30 | - | CAWSSKGWSNQPQHF | TGTGCCTGGAGTTCCAAGGGGTGGAGCAATCAGCCCCAGCATTTT
TRBJ2-1 | - | TRBV5-1 | - | CASSFRGNEQFF | TGCGCCAGCAGCTTTCGCGGGAATGAGCAGTTCTTC
TRBJ2-2 | - | TRBV18 | - | CASSPSGGTGELFF | TGTGCCAGCTCACCCTCCGGGGGCACCGGGGAGCTGTTTTTT
TRBJ2-7 | - | TRBV23-1 | - | CASSQSEEAGEQYF | TGCGCCAGCAGTCAATCCGAGGAAGCTGGCGAGCAGTACTTC
TRBJ2-5 | TRBD2 | TRBV11-2 | - | CASSPQGTSSRLTQYF | TGTGCCAGCAGCCCTCAGGGGACTAGCTCCCGGCTGACCCAGTACTTC
TRBJ2-7 | TRBD2 | TRBV25-1 | - | CASSDGLAGNSYEQYF | TGTGCCAGCAGTGACGGACTAGCGGGGAACTCCTACGAGCAGTACTTC
TRBJ2-1 | TRBD2 | TRBV13 | - | CASSLGGLAGQGNEQFF | TGTGCCAGCAGCTTAGGAGGACTAGCGGGACAAGGCAATGAGCAGTTCTTC
TRBJ2-1 | TRBD1 | TRBV5-4 | once | CASSSWDRGNEQFF | TGTGCCAGCAGCTCCTGGGACAGGGGAAATGAGCAGTTCTTC
TRBJ2-5 | - | TRBV2 | - | CASKGYRGQETQYF | TGTGCCAGCAAGGGATATAGGGGTCAAGAGACCCAGTACTTC
TRBJ2-3 | TRBD2 | TRBV9 | - | CASSVGDSGPPATDTQYF | TGTGCCAGCAGCGTAGGTGATAGCGGGCCCCCGGCCACAGATACGCAGTATTTT
TRBJ2-7 | TRBD2 | TRBV7-9 | - | CASEPRRTSGIFALAEQYF | TGTGCCAGCGAACCTCGGAGGACTAGCGGGATCTTTGCCTTGGCCGAGCAGTACTTC
TRBJ2-4 | TRBD1 | TRBV2 | - | CASRGEGAGIQYF | TGTGCCAGCAGAGGTGAGGGGGCCGGCATTCAGTACTTC
TRBJ1-4 | - | TRBV7-6 | - | CASSSAGGSTNEKLFF | TGTGCCAGCAGCTCGGCCGGGGGCTCGACTAATGAAAAACTGTTTTTT
TRBJ2-1 | TRBD2 | TRBV7-3 | - | CASSTGLAGDEQFF | TGTGCCAGCAGCACTGGACTAGCGGGAGATGAGCAGTTCTTC
TRBJ2-1 | TRBD2 | TRBV7-6 | - | CASSTTGTNYEQFF | TGTGCCAGCAGCACCACCGGGACTAACTATGAGCAGTTCTTC
TRBJ2-7 | - | TRBV5-4 | - | CASSSHLSYEQYF | TGTGCCAGCAGCTCACATCTCAGCTACGAGCAGTACTTC
TRBJ1-3 | - | TRBV30 | - | CAWSVGHLSGNTIYF | TGTGCCTGGAGTGTAGGACACCTCTCTGGAAACACCATATATTTT
TRBJ1-5 | - | TRBV5-8 | - | CASSLVLQGQPQHF | TGTGCCAGCAGCTTGGTACTTCAGGGTCAGCCCCAGCATTTT
TRBJ1-2 | - | TRBV10-2 | - | CASSETDFYGYTF | TGCGCCAGCAGTGAGACAGACTTCTATGGCTACACCTTC
TRBJ2-7 | - | TRBV5-4 | - | CASSHRDAIYEQYF | TGTGCCAGCAGCCATAGGGACGCGATCTACGAGCAGTACTTC
TRBJ1-2 | - | TRBV6-6 | - | CASSYLPQGTSGYTF | TGTGCCAGCAGTTACTTACCCCAGGGGACTAGTGGCTACACCTTC
TRBJ2-5 | TRBD2 | TRBV7-2 | many | CASSFSGTQETQYF | TGTGCCAGCAGCTTCAGCGGGACTCAAGAGACCCAGTACTTC
TRBJ2-1 | - | TRBV29-1 | - | CSFEVRGTDNEQFF | TGCAGCTTCGAAGTCCGCGGGACGGACAATGAGCAGTTCTTC
TRBJ2-2 | TRBD2 | TRBV7-2 | - | CASSTAGLAGAGGELFF | TGTGCCAGCAGCACAGCGGGACTAGCGGGAGCGGGCGGGGAGCTGTTTTTT
TRBJ2-7 | - | TRBV5-4 | few | CASSTDYEQYF | TGTGCCAGCAGCACCGACTACGAGCAGTACTTC
TRBJ2-3 | TRBD2 | TRBV28 | once | CASREPGLAGGLDTQYF | TGTGCCAGCAGGGAACCGGGACTAGCGGGAGGATTGGATACGCAGTATTTT
TRBJ2-1 | TRBD2 | TRBV2 | - | CASATSGIEQFF | TGTGCCAGCGCCACTAGCGGGATTGAGCAGTTCTTC
TRBJ1-5 | - | TRBV19 | - | CASSMGGPYSNQPQHF | TGTGCCAGTAGTATGGGGGGACCCTATAGCAATCAGCCCCAGCATTTT
TRBJ2-3 | - | TRBV27 | - | CASSFQSTDTQYF | TGTGCCAGCAGTTTTCAGAGCACAGATACGCAGTATTTT
TRBJ2-3 | TRBD2 | TRBV30 | - | CAWSVGTSGDTQYF | TGTGCCTGGAGCGTCGGGACTAGTGGGGATACGCAGTATTTT
TRBJ1-4 | TRBD1 | TRBV13 | - | CASSWAHRGGEKLFF | TGTGCCAGCAGCTGGGCCCACAGGGGCGGTGAAAAACTGTTTTTT
TRBJ2-1 | TRBD2 | TRBV4-1 | - | CASSQPQGPSGSHQQFF | TGCGCCAGCAGCCAGCCCCAGGGGCCTAGCGGGAGCCACCAGCAGTTCTTC
TRBJ1-1 | - | TRBV19 | - | CASEGDTNTEAFF | TGTGCCAGCGAGGGGGACACGAACACTGAAGCTTTCTTT
TRBJ1-5 | TRBD1 | TRBV28 | - | CASSFPEGADGNQPQHF | TGTGCCAGCAGTTTCCCCGAGGGGGCGGATGGCAATCAGCCCCAGCATTTT
TRBJ2-1 | TRBD2 | TRBV18 | - | CASSPMTSGSGEQFF | TGTGCCAGCTCACCAATGACTAGCGGGAGTGGTGAGCAGTTCTTC
TRBJ2-5 | TRBD2 | TRBV10-2 | - | CASGRLAGVETQYF | TGCGCCAGCGGTCGACTAGCGGGAGTTGAGACCCAGTACTTC